These T cell receptor beta chains were read from a single sample in a study of blood T cell repertoires in COVID-19. TCRdb keeps only in-frame clones here, not all; method: immunoSEQ multiplex PCR. The sample yields 150,000 to 200,000 clones, roughly 85% seen once. Source material: peripheral blood. Receptors were obtained from a human donor with active or convalescent COVID-19. The donor label of this sample is uncertain. Both conserved end residues are part of each CDR3. A D gene is named only where the DNA matches it firmly. The size field is filled for only some rows; it gives once, few, many or a size class.

D	J	size	V	CDR3	DNA
NA	TRBJ2-1	NA	TRBV29-1	CSVLPPFDEQFF	TGCAGCGTACTCCCTCCTTTTGATGAGCAGTTCTTC
TRBD2	TRBJ2-1	NA	TRBV4-2	CASSLNLAGGQDEQFF	TGTGCCAGCAGCCTAAATTTAGCGGGGGGGCAGGATGAGCAGTTCTTC
NA	TRBJ2-5	NA	TRBV15	CATSGLALETQYF	TGTGCCACCAGCGGTCTAGCTTTGGAGACCCAGTACTTC
NA	TRBJ2-7	NA	TRBV5-5	CASSLAASVAYEQYF	TGTGCCAGCAGCTTGGCAGCTAGCGTCGCCTACGAGCAGTACTTC
TRBD1	TRBJ1-2	NA	TRBV5-4	CASSSRPRGTGGYTF	TGTGCCAGCAGCTCAAGACCCAGGGGGACGGGTGGCTACACCTTC
NA	TRBJ1-6	NA	TRBV6-1	CASSDGGSPLHF	TGTGCCAGCAGTGATGGAGGTTCACCCCTCCACTTT
NA	TRBJ2-1	NA	TRBV11-2	CASSLAGPDNEQFF	TGTGCCAGCAGCTTAGCAGGGCCGGACAATGAGCAGTTCTTC
TRBD1	TRBJ2-3	NA	TRBV19	CASSPGTGSADTQYF	TGTGCCAGTAGCCCCGGGACAGGTAGCGCAGATACGCAGTATTTT
TRBD1	TRBJ2-6	NA	TRBV30	CAWAGQGTPGANVLTF	TGTGCCTGGGCGGGACAGGGTACCCCTGGGGCCAACGTCCTGACTTTC
NA	TRBJ2-5	once	TRBV6-6	CASSTTTLQETQYF	TGTGCCAGCAGTACGACTACATTACAAGAGACCCAGTACTTC
NA	TRBJ2-7	once	TRBV19	CASRRSGPPYEQYF	TGTGCCAGTAGGAGAAGTGGGCCCCCCTACGAGCAGTACTTC
NA	TRBJ2-7	NA	TRBV11-2	CASSLDRGAKTRKSSYEQYF	TGTGCCAGCAGCTTAGATCGGGGGGCCAAAACTCGCAAATCCTCCTACGAGCAGTACTTC
TRBD2	TRBJ2-5	NA	TRBV12-3/TRBV12-4	CASRLVAGEAQYF	TGTGCCAGCAGACTCGTAGCGGGAGAAGCCCAGTACTTC
TRBD2	TRBJ2-2	NA	TRBV25-1	CASTSGTNTGELFF	TGTGCCAGCACTAGCGGGACGAACACCGGGGAGCTGTTTTTT
NA	TRBJ1-3	NA	TRBV30	CAWSVQVGNTIYF	TGTGCCTGGAGTGTACAGGTGGGAAACACCATATATTTT
TRBD1	TRBJ1-2	NA	TRBV14	CASSKQSTGINYGYTF	TGTGCCAGCAGCAAACAATCGACAGGGATTAACTATGGCTACACCTTC
NA	TRBJ2-3	NA	TRBV1	CTSSQYEGGTHTQYF	TGCACCAGCAGCCAATATGAGGGAGGAACACATACGCAGTATTTT
TRBD2	TRBJ2-2	NA	TRBV29-1	CSGLQSGGAGELFF	TGCAGCGGATTACAGTCCGGGGGGGCCGGGGAGCTGTTTTTT
TRBD1	TRBJ1-4	NA	TRBV6-5	CASSQTGVGEKLFF	TGTGCCAGCAGTCAAACAGGGGTGGGTGAAAAACTGTTTTTT